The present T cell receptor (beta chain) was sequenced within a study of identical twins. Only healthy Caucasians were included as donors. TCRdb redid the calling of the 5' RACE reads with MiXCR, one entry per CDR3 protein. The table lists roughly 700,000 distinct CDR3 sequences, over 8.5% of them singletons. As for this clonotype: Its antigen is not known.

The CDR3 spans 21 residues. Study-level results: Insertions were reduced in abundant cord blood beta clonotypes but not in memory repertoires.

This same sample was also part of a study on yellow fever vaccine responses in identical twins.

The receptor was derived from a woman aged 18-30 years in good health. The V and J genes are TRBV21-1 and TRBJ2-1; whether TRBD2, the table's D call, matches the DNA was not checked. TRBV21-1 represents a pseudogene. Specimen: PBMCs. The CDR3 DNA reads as TGTGCCAGCAGCAAAGGACCGGTGGTAGCGGGTGTCAATAGCTCCTACAATGAGCAGTTCTTC. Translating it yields CASSKGPVVAGVNSSYNEQFF.